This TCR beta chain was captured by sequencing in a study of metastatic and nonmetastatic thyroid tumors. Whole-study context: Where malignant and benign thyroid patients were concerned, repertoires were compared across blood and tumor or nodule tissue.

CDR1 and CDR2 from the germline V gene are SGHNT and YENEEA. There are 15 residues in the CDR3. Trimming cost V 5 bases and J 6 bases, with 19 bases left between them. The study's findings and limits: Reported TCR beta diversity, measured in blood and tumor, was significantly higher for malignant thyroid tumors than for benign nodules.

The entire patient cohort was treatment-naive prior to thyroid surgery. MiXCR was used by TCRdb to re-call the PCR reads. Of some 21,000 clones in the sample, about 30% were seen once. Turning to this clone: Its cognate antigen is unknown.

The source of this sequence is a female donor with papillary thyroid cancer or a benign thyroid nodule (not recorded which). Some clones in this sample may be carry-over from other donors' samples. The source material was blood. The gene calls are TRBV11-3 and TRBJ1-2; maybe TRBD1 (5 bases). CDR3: CASSPIGQFDDGYTF. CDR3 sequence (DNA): TGTGCCAGCAGCCCAATAGGACAATTTGATGATGGCTACACCTTC.